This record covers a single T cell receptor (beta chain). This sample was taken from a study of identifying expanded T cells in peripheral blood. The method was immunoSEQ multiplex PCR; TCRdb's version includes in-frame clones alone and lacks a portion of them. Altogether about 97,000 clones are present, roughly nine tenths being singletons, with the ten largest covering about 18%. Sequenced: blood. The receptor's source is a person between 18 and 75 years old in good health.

The CDR3 coding sequence is TGTGCCAGCAGTCCCCCGTCTGTGCCCCAGCATTTT. It yields the protein CASSPPSVPQHF. The J gene is TRBJ1-5, the V gene TRBV28, with D unclear. The CDR3 has 12 amino acids. Trimming removed 5 bases at V and 9 bases at J, with 11 bases between. Germline CDR1 MDHEN, CDR2 SYDVKM.